The 8 T cell receptor beta chains below all came from one sample that was sequenced in a study of cytotoxic CD8 clonotypes in ibrutinib-treated CLL. Generated by immunoSEQ multiplex PCR, the TCRdb table keeps only in-frame clones and is missing some. The sample includes fewer than 150,000 clones, 80% to 85% of them seen just once. Source: PBMCs, taken after 24 months of ibrutinib treatment. The receptors originated from a human donor with chronic lymphocytic leukemia.

This clone has a handful of counts. The genes are TRBV6-5 and TRBJ1-1, with TRBD1 matching 7 bases. CDR1 is MNHEY, CDR2 SVGAGI, per germline. Trimming cost V 7 bases and J 7 bases; bases outside gene matches: 12. This CDR3 is 14 amino acids long. CDR3 protein: CASTSYRGGSEAFF. The CDR3 region has the DNA TGTGCCAGCACTTCGTACAGGGGAGGGAGTGAAGCTTTCTTT.

This clone was recorded once. V usage is TRBV5-1 and J usage is TRBJ2-1; 8 bases agree with TRBD1. The germline gives CDR1 SGHRS, CDR2 YFSETQ. This CDR3 is 15 amino acids long. With V trimmed by 4 bases and J by 5 bases, 8 bases remained unmatched. The CDR3 protein is CASSVSGQAHNEQFF. For the CDR3, the DNA is TGCGCCAGCAGCGTGTCGGGACAGGCCCACAATGAGCAGTTCTTC.

This chain links TRBV7-9 with TRBJ1-1, with D perhaps matching TRBD1 (6 bases). The CDR3 spans 13 residues. The V end lost 7 bases, the J end lost 5 bases, and 14 bases lay between the germline ends. The germline V gene has CDR1 SEHNR and CDR2 FQNEAQ (reference sequence). The CDR3 loop is CASTTGPGTEAFF. The CDR3 bases are TGTGCCAGCACAACAGGGCCGGGGACTGAAGCTTTCTTT.

This clone has a handful of counts. V usage is TRBV29-1 and J usage is TRBJ1-1; D may be TRBD1 (6 bases). V shed 4 bases and J shed 8 bases, with 8 bases lying between them. The germline gives CDR1 SQVTM, CDR2 ANQGSEA. CDR3 size: 10 residues. DNA for the CDR3: TGCAGCGTTGGGACAGACGAAGCTTTCTTT. Protein sequence: CSVGTDEAFF.

Notes on this clone: The sample has other DNA sequences that encode this CDR3 too. The V and J genes are TRBV5-1 and TRBJ2-3; D is unresolved. V was cut by 2 bases and J by 1 base, with 5 bases left in between. This CDR3 is 13 amino acids long. The germline gives CDR1 SGHRS, CDR2 YFSETQ. In DNA form, the CDR3 reads TGCGCCAGCAGCTTCGGAGGCACAGATACGCAGTATTTT. Amino acids: CASSFGGTDTQYF.

The rearrangement uses TRBV12-5 and TRBJ2-7; weak D call: TRBD1 (5 bases). Trimming left V 5 bases short and J 2 bases short, with 10 bases between. From germline, CDR1 is LGHNT and CDR2 FRNRAP. The CDR3 spans 13 residues. The CDR3 sequence: CASGPGSTYEQYF. The CDR3 DNA sequence: TGTGCTAGTGGTCCAGGGTCGACCTACGAGCAGTACTTC. Full variable domain (missing parts from reference TRBV12-5 and TRBJ2-7): DARVTQTPRHKVTEMGQEVTMRCQPILGHNTVFWYRQTMMQGLELLAYFRNRAPLDDSGMPKDRFSAEMPDATLATLKIQPSEPRDSAVYFCASGPGSTYEQYFGPGTRLTVT.

V is TRBV6-5 and J is TRBJ1-5, with D maybe TRBD1 (6 bases). This CDR3 has 15 residues. CDR1 and CDR2 from the germline V gene are MNHEY and SVGAGI. V was shortened by 7 bases and J by 0 bases, with 13 bases between the two germline ends. CDR3 nucleotides: TGTGCCAGCAAACGGGACACCTATAGCAATCAGCCCCAGCATTTT. This translates into CASKRDTYSNQPQHF.

The chain carries TRBV20-1 and TRBJ2-3, with D unclear. V was cut by 4 bases and J by 0 bases, with 2 bases left in between. Germline V gene sequence: CDR1 DFQATT, CDR2 SNEGSKA (reference sequence). This CDR3 is 11 amino acids long. The CDR3 DNA follows: TGCAGTGCTATCAGCACAGATACGCAGTATTTT. Amino acids: CSAISTDTQYF.